A selection of T cell receptor beta chains follows, all from one sample in a study of T cell responses to AZD1222 COVID-19 vaccine. Some clones are missing from TCRdb's copy, which holds only in-frame ones; the method was immunoSEQ multiplex PCR. Among more than 90,000 clones, roughly 90% were seen once, and the ten largest hold approximately 16%. The material sequenced was peripheral blood, taken 28 days after the second AZD1222 dose. The receptors were gathered from an adult who received the AZD1222 COVID-19 vaccine. Each CDR3 is given with its conserved first and last residue. The D gene is left open where the match is weak.

TRBV7-4	.	15	TRBJ1-5	CASTLQHGGNQPQHF
TRBV5-1	TRBD1	15	TRBJ1-1	CASGQGMPMNTEAFF
TRBV2	.	15	TRBJ1-5	CASSEEQGGNQPQHF
TRBV25-1	.	14	TRBJ1-4	CASSEYRSNEKLFF
TRBV2	TRBD1	14	TRBJ2-7	CASRTGSYSYEQYF
TRBV23-1	TRBD1	19	TRBJ2-2	CASKPPGGWPRADTGELFF
TRBV7-2	TRBD1	15	TRBJ1-6	CASSPKGGSNSPLHF
TRBV6-6	TRBD1	16	TRBJ1-5	CASSPGGTGAGQPQHF
TRBV7-2	.	16	TRBJ2-7	CASSLFGAGTRDEQYF
TRBV5-1	.	14	TRBJ2-2	CASSLDKDTGELFF
TRBV5-1	.	16	TRBJ2-2	CASSLPRGPNTGELFF
TRBV2	.	12	TRBJ1-1	CASSWSNTEAFF
TRBV5-1	TRBD2	16	TRBJ2-3	CASSLGSGIGTDTQYF
TRBV7-2	TRBD2	16	TRBJ2-2	CASRKTGTRNTGELFF
TRBV24-1	TRBD1	14	TRBJ2-7	CATSDPGQAHEQYF
TRBV28	.	12	TRBJ2-7	CASSNRGLEQYF
TRBV11-2	.	13	TRBJ1-5	CASSPGTQQPQHF
TRBV19	.	14	TRBJ1-4	CASSVGNRAEKLFF
TRBV30	.	15	TRBJ1-5	CAWSPIGLNTQPQHF
TRBV12-3/TRBV12-4	.	13	TRBJ1-1	CASSFKGNTEAFF
TRBV3-1/TRBV3-2	TRBD2	14	TRBJ2-1	CASSQGLAGGREFF
TRBV20-1	.	11	TRBJ2-1	CSAHISHEQFF
TRBV21-1	.	13	TRBJ2-1	CASTPPWGAGQFF
TRBV10-3	.	13	TRBJ1-1	CAITGRGLGEAFF
TRBV6-5	.	14	TRBJ2-2	CASSYDSTTGELFF
TRBV19	.	14	TRBJ2-3	CASSIFGATDTQYF
TRBV5-5	.	16	TRBJ2-7	CASSLESGFKTYEQYF
TRBV5-8	TRBD1	15	TRBJ2-7	CASSSEKTGAYEQYF
TRBV6-5	TRBD1	15	TRBJ1-2	CASRLGETGGRGYTF
TRBV27	TRBD1	14	TRBJ2-7	CASSLYWDSYEQYF
TRBV29-1	.	14	TRBJ1-1	CSVTGQGMNTEAFF
TRBV5-1	TRBD1	15	TRBJ2-7	CASSVTGTAVYEQYF
TRBV10-2	TRBD2	15	TRBJ2-1	CASRGGTSGSNEQFF
TRBV2	.	18	TRBJ2-1	CASSEVRDLSLPGDEQFF
TRBV30	.	16	TRBJ1-2	CAWKGIRGLANYGYTF
TRBV28	TRBD1	15	TRBJ1-2	CATPRTGRGDYGYTF
TRBV9	.	16	TRBJ2-1	CASSVGLAEGQDEQFF
TRBV15	.	14	TRBJ1-3	CATSRRGSGNTIYF
TRBV19	.	16	TRBJ1-3	CASSIPPASSGNTIYF
TRBV18	.	18	TRBJ2-2	CASSLTLGGTSNTGELFF
TRBV4-2	TRBD1	16	TRBJ1-1	CASSPLVGQGSTEAFF
TRBV5-6	.	12	TRBJ1-1	CASRMGRLEAFF
TRBV5-1	TRBD1	15	TRBJ1-3	CASSLDRGPGNTIYF
TRBV6-1	TRBD1	14	TRBJ1-2	CASSEFGQGYGYTF
TRBV10-1	.	15	TRBJ2-1	CASSENLAAYNEQFF
TRBV7-9	TRBD1	13	TRBJ1-2	CASSQQGLGGYTF
TRBV5-1	TRBD1	16	TRBJ2-3	CASSSPDRGKTDTQYF
TRBV24-1	.	14	TRBJ1-2	CATSDHNRVHGYTF
TRBV5-1	.	15	TRBJ2-7	CASSLGHTGSYEQYF